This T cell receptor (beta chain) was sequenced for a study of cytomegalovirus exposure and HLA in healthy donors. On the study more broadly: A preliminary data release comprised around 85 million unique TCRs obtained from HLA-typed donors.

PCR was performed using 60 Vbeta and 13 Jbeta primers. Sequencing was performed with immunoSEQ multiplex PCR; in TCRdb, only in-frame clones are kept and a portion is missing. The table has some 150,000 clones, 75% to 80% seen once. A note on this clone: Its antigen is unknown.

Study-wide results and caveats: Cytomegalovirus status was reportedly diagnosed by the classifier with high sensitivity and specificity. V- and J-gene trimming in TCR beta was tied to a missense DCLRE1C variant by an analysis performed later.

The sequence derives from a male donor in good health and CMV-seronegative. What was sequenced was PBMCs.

The CDR3 DNA reads as TGTGCCAGCAGCTCACGGGGACAGGGGGCTCGAATCACTGAAGCTTTCTTT. Translated: CASSSRGQGARITEAFF. The chain recombines TRBV7-2 with TRBJ1-1, with TRBD1 matching 12 bases. The CDR3 loop spans 17 amino acids. The germline V gene has CDR1 SGHTA and CDR2 FQGNSA. Losses at the gene ends were 4 bases for V and 4 bases for J; bases not matched to a gene: 10.